This T cell receptor beta chain was identified during a study of human T cells and chemical hapten exposure. Findings of the study overall: The donors suffered from alopecia, so their immune response may not match that of healthy people.

TCRdb re-called the RACE reads through MiXCR, storing one row per CDR3 protein. The sample lists tens of thousands of distinct CDR3 sequences; more than 30% were seen once. Germline loops: CDR1 SGHDN, CDR2 FVKESK. V shed 0 bases, J shed 6 bases, and the junction held 5 bases outside the gene matches. The CDR3 is 14 amino acids. This clonotype was seen at least ten times. Its antigen is as yet unknown. This sample's time point: patch test 1, 2 weeks after DPC sensitization. As for treatment: therapeutic diphenylcyclopropenone sensitization with weekly scalp DPC. The TCR originated in a man aged 35-49 years with alopecia areata. Some clones in this sample may be carry-over from other donors' samples. Sequences were derived from whole blood, sampled in connection with sensitization to the hapten diphenylcyclopropenone (DPC). The chain recombines TRBV14 with TRBJ2-7; 7 bases align to TRBD2. In nucleotides, the CDR3 is TGTGCCAGCAGCCAAGACCTAGCGGTCGGCGAGCAGTACTTC. It specifies CASSQDLAVGEQYF. The full variable domain, rest sourced from reference TRBV14 and TRBJ2-7, is EAGVTQFPSHSVIEKGQTVTLRCDPISGHDNLYWYRRVMGKEIKFLLHFVKESKQDESGMPNNRFLAERTGGTYSTLKVQPAELEDSGVYFCASSQDLAVGEQYFGPGTRLTVT.